Presented here are 30 T cell receptor beta chains from one specimen sequenced in a study of T cell responses to AZD1222 COVID-19 vaccine. Method: immunoSEQ multiplex PCR; TCRdb's copy keeps in-frame clones and lacks some. The sample has some 140,000 clones, more than 85% seen once. Material: peripheral blood, obtained on day 0 of AZD1222 vaccination. The receptors were gathered from an adult in good health.

This clone appeared once. DNA of the CDR3: TGTGCCAGCAGCAAGGGTCGGACAGCTAATGAAAAACTGTTTTTT. Amino acid sequence: CASSKGRTANEKLFF. V gene TRBV28 combines with J gene TRBJ1-4, with a tentative D call TRBD1 (6 bases). CDR1 is MDHEN and CDR2 is SYDVKM in the germline V gene. CDR3 size: 15 residues. Trimming pared 6 bases from V and 3 bases from J, leaving 14 bases between. The entire variable domain, with the rest obtained from reference TRBV28 and TRBJ1-4, is as follows: DVKVTQSSRYLVKRTGEKVFLECVQDMDHENMFWYRQDPGLGLRLIYFSYDVKMKEKGDIPEGYSVSREKKERFSLILESASTNQTSMYLCASSKGRTANEKLFFGSGTQLSVL.

This chain joins TRBV11-2 and TRBJ1-2, with D uncertain. The germline gives CDR1 SGHAT, CDR2 FQNNGV. Trimming stripped 0 bases from V and 0 bases from J, with 11 bases between. CDR3 length: 16 amino acids. CDR3 bases: TGTGCCAGCAGCTTAGATCCTTACACCTCTAACTATGGCTACACCTTC. This translates into CASSLDPYTSNYGYTF.

In its sample, this clone was seen once. J is TRBJ2-7 and V is TRBV6-5; 7 bases align to TRBD1. The germline gives CDR1 MNHEY, CDR2 SVGAGI. The CDR3 is 13 residues long. The trim removed 11 bases at V and 4 bases at J, leaving 11 bases unmatched. The CDR3 region is CAVRQGLRYEQYF. CDR3 bases: TGTGCCGTACGACAGGGTTTAAGGTACGAGCAGTACTTC.

The rearrangement joins TRBV9 to TRBJ1-2; no definite D call. The V and J ends lost 3 bases and 0 bases respectively, with 15 bases between them. Germline V gene lookup returns CDR1 SGDLS and CDR2 YYNGEE. The CDR3 is 16 amino acids. CDR3 residues: CASSAWTVPTNYGYTF. Here the CDR3 DNA reads TGTGCCAGCAGCGCATGGACCGTCCCTACTAACTATGGCTACACCTTC.

V and J are TRBV7-9 and TRBJ2-7; a possible D gene is TRBD2 (5 bases). The CDR3 spans 14 residues. Germline V lookup: CDR1 SEHNR, CDR2 FQNEAQ (reference sequence). V was shortened by 0 bases and J by 2 bases, with 8 bases between the two germline ends. Here the CDR3 DNA reads TGTGCCAGCAGCTTAGCTGGGAGCCCCTACGAGCAGTACTTC. Amino acids: CASSLAGSPYEQYF.

This chain joins TRBV19 and TRBJ1-1; no firm D call. In germline, CDR1 is LNHDA, CDR2 SQIVND (reference sequence). Trimming took off 6 bases at V and 4 bases at J, with 18 bases between the two ends. This CDR3 contains 15 residues. For the CDR3, the DNA is TGTGCCAGTAGCACGGGATGGTCTTCAATCACTGAAGCTTTCTTT. The encoded protein is CASSTGWSSITEAFF.

The genes are TRBV10-3 and TRBJ2-3, with TRBD2 identical over 11 bases. Germline CDR1 and CDR2: ENHRY and SYGVKD. The CDR3 contains 15 residues. After removal of 2 bases from V and 5 bases from J, the junction contained 3 bases not matched to a gene. CDR3 bases: TGTGCCATCAGTGAGATAGCGGGAGGGCTAGATACGCAGTATTTT. Encoded protein: CAISEIAGGLDTQYF.

The genes are TRBV19 and TRBJ1-6; D uncertain. Germline values: CDR1 LNHDA, CDR2 SQIVND (reference sequence). The CDR3 covers 13 residues. The V gene lost 5 bases and the J gene lost 6 bases, with 8 bases spanning the gap. In DNA, the CDR3 is TGTGCCAGTAGTGCCTACATTAATTCACCCCTCCACTTT. This sequence encodes CASSAYINSPLHF.

This chain joins TRBV11-2 and TRBJ1-2, with TRBD1 matching over 9 bases. Germline CDR1 is SGHAT and CDR2 is FQNNGV. J gave up 4 bases and V 5 bases, and 8 bases lay outside the gene matches. The CDR3 covers 15 residues. CDR3 sequence reads: CASSAHRGRSYGYTF. Written as DNA, the CDR3 is TGTGCCAGCAGCGCCCACAGGGGGCGCAGCTATGGCTACACCTTC.

This clone has a handful of counts. The chain employs TRBV5-5 and TRBJ1-6, with a possible D match to TRBD1 (6 bases). CDR3 length: 14 residues. Germline values: CDR1 SGHKS, CDR2 YYEKEE (reference sequence). V was trimmed by 5 bases and J by 7 bases, leaving 13 bases between them. CDR3 DNA: TGTGCCAGCAGAGGGGGGGAGATAAATTCACCCCTCCACTTT. This sequence encodes CASRGGEINSPLHF.

V is TRBV28 and J is TRBJ2-5; 8 nucleotides match TRBD2. CDR1 is MDHEN, CDR2 SYDVKM, per germline. V lost 11 bases, J lost 9 bases, and 14 bases stayed unmatched. This CDR3 is built from 13 residues. CDR3 nucleotides: TGTGCCCCGGGGGGGGCGGTCGCGGAGGCCCAGTACTTC. This translates into CAPGGAVAEAQYF.

This clone occurred once. This chain links TRBV9 with TRBJ1-3; D call uncertain. Germline lookup yields CDR1 SGDLS and CDR2 YYNGEE. V was pared by 5 bases and J by 1 base, with 10 bases between. The CDR3 has 14 amino acids. This CDR3 reads CASRAGESGNTIYF. The CDR3 region has the DNA TGTGCCAGCAGGGCAGGAGAGTCTGGAAACACCATATATTTT.

This chain uses TRBV6-2 or TRBV6-3 with TRBJ1-1; D gene uncertain. CDR3 length: 12 amino acids. Between the trimmed V and J ends, which lost 0 bases and 11 bases, there was a span of 10 bases. Germline V gene data show CDR1 as MNHEY and CDR2 as SVGEGT. The CDR3 DNA reads TGTGCCAGCAGTTACTCGGTGGAGTTGGCTTTCTTT. It yields the protein CASSYSVELAFF.

The J gene is TRBJ2-7, the V gene TRBV30; D ambiguous. Germline V lookup: CDR1 GTSNPN, CDR2 SVGIG (reference sequence). This CDR3 contains 10 residues. Trimming removed 5 bases from V and 12 bases from J, with 14 bases in between. The CDR3 protein is CAWGRIGLYF. As DNA, the CDR3 is TGTGCCTGGGGTCGAATTGGGCTGTACTTC.

This clone was counted many times. This chain connects TRBV6-1 to TRBJ2-3, with D possibly TRBD1 on 6 matching bases. This CDR3 contains 13 residues. Germline loops: CDR1 MNHNS, CDR2 SASEGT. The ends were cut back, 3 bases at V and 7 bases at J, with 11 bases in the middle. CDR3 sequence reads: CASSETGQHTQYF. CDR3 sequence (DNA): TGTGCCAGCAGTGAGACAGGTCAACATACGCAGTATTTT.

The chain has TRBV28 and TRBJ1-2; no clear D gene. With 7 bases removed from V and 6 bases from J, the gap between germline ends came to 15 bases. The germline V gene has CDR1 MDHEN and CDR2 SYDVKM. The CDR3 covers 13 residues. The CDR3 nucleotides are TGTGCCAGCAAAGAGCCCGAAACCGATGGCTACACCTTC. Translated: CASKEPETDGYTF.

The J gene is TRBJ1-1, the V gene TRBV11-3; no definite D call. Trimming removed 5 bases from V and 4 bases from J, with 17 bases in between. CDR3 size: 15 residues. Germline CDR1 and CDR2: SGHNT and YENEEA. The CDR3 coding sequence is TGTGCCAGCAGCCTAAGTAGTCAAACTAGCACTGAAGCTTTCTTT. Its protein is CASSLSSQTSTEAFF.

V gene TRBV12-5 combines with J gene TRBJ2-7; D is unclear. The CDR3 consists of 12 residues. The germline CDR1 and CDR2 sequences are LGHNT and FRNRAP. V shed 1 base and J shed 2 bases, with 3 bases lying between them. This CDR3 reads CASGLAAYEQYF. The CDR3 DNA follows: TGTGCTAGTGGTTTGGCCGCCTACGAGCAGTACTTC.

The chain employs TRBV13 and TRBJ2-5, with 8 bases that match TRBD1. With 5 bases clipped from V and 10 bases from J, the junction kept 9 bases outside the gene matches. From germline, CDR1 is PRHDT and CDR2 FYEKMQ (reference sequence). The CDR3 consists of 13 residues. CDR3 region: CASSQGTGSRQYF. DNA of the CDR3: TGTGCCAGCAGCCAAGGGACAGGTTCTCGCCAGTACTTC.

The J gene is TRBJ2-1, the V gene TRBV29-1; D is perhaps TRBD1 (5 bases). Trimming took off 4 bases at V and 8 bases at J, with 12 bases between the two ends. The germline gives CDR1 SQVTM, CDR2 ANQGSEA. This CDR3 has 12 residues. The CDR3 reads CSVGQGSDEQFF. In DNA, the CDR3 is TGCAGCGTTGGTCAGGGTTCGGATGAGCAGTTCTTC.

The chain uses TRBV7-9 and TRBJ1-1; D remains ambiguous. Germline V gene data show CDR1 as SEHNR and CDR2 as FQNEAQ (reference sequence). V lost 1 base and J lost 1, with 4 bases in between. This CDR3 comprises 13 residues. As DNA, the CDR3 is TGTGCCAGCAGCTTAGACACGAACACTGAAGCTTTCTTT. Translating gives CASSLDTNTEAFF. The whole variable domain, remainder taken from reference TRBV7-9 and TRBJ1-1, is DTGVSQNPRHKITKRGQNVTFRCDPISEHNRLYWYRQTLGQGPEFLTYFQNEAQLEKSRLLSDRFSAERPKGSFSTLEIQRTEQGDSAMYLCASSLDTNTEAFFGQGTRLTVV.

This clone came up once. V gene TRBV19 combines with J gene TRBJ1-2; the D gene is possibly TRBD1 (6 bases). Deletions cut 5 bases from V and 5 bases from J, with 12 bases between. CDR1 LNHDA and CDR2 SQIVND come from the germline V gene (reference sequence). This CDR3 region has 13 residues. The CDR3 reads CASSRTEVYGYTF. The CDR3 DNA is TGTGCCAGTAGTCGGACAGAAGTTTATGGCTACACCTTC.

V gene TRBV3-1 (or the pseudogene TRBV3-2) combines with J gene TRBJ1-4; 10 bases are shared with TRBD1. Germline V gene data show CDR1 as LGHDT and CDR2 as YNNKEL (reference sequence). This CDR3 is 15 amino acids long. V was pared by 4 bases and J by 6 bases, with 5 bases of the junction left unmatched. CDR3 protein: CASSPPGTGDEKLFF. The DNA of the CDR3 is TGTGCCAGCAGCCCGCCCGGGACAGGGGATGAAAAACTGTTTTTT.

This chain joins TRBV28 and TRBJ1-5, with D possibly being TRBD1 (5 bases). V lost 5 bases, J lost 9 bases, and 17 bases lay in between. This CDR3 has 14 residues. Germline V CDR1 and CDR2: MDHEN, SYDVKM. The CDR3 is CASSLGTEHRPQHF. The CDR3 DNA is TGTGCCAGCAGTCTGGGGACCGAGCATCGGCCCCAGCATTTT.

V is TRBV5-4 and J is TRBJ2-4; the D call may be TRBD1 or TRBD2 (7 bases each). The CDR3 covers 15 residues. Germline V gene data show CDR1 as SGHNT and CDR2 as YYREEE (reference sequence). The V and J ends lost 4 bases and 6 bases respectively, with 17 bases between them. The CDR3 region has the DNA TGTGCCAGCAGCCGTGACGCGGGGGACAGAAACATTCAGTACTTC. Translated: CASSRDAGDRNIQYF.

This chain connects TRBV19 to TRBJ1-2; 7 positions match TRBD1. The germline CDR1 and CDR2 sequences are LNHDA and SQIVND (reference sequence). J was trimmed by 4 bases and V by 5 bases; bases with no gene match: 7. This CDR3 contains 14 residues. The CDR3 DNA is TGTGCCAGTAGTGTTGCGACAGGGCTCTATGGCTACACCTTC. It is translated as CASSVATGLYGYTF.

CDR3 nucleotide sequence: TGTGCCAGCAGTTTATCTCCCTACAATGAGCAGTTCTTC. Encoded protein: CASSLSPYNEQFF. The rearrangement links TRBV27 to TRBJ2-1; D gene ambiguous. The CDR3 covers 13 residues. The germline CDR1 and CDR2 sequences are MNHEY and SMNVEV (reference sequence). V lost 0 bases to trimming and J lost 2 bases, with 2 bases between them.

V gene TRBV11-2 combines with J gene TRBJ1-2; possibly TRBD1 for D (5 bases). V lost 1 base, J lost 2 bases, and 11 bases lay in between. Germline lookup yields CDR1 SGHAT and CDR2 FQNNGV. This CDR3 contains 15 residues. CDR3 sequence reads: CASSLGARENYGYTF. The DNA of the CDR3 is TGTGCCAGCAGCTTAGGAGCCAGGGAGAACTATGGCTACACCTTC.

The rearrangement links TRBV29-1 to TRBJ2-7; no firm D call. Germline loops: CDR1 SQVTM, CDR2 ANQGSEA. The CDR3 is 13 amino acids. The V end was cut by 4 bases, the J end by 6 bases, with 16 bases between. CDR3 protein: CSVAQQWPSEQYF. CDR3 coding DNA: TGCAGCGTTGCCCAACAGTGGCCGAGCGAGCAGTACTTC.

In its sample, this clone was seen a few times. This sequence joins TRBV18 and TRBJ1-1; D call uncertain. The CDR3 is 13 amino acids. Deletions cut 6 bases from V and 3 bases from J, with 11 bases between. Germline values: CDR1 KGHSH, CDR2 LQKENI. The DNA of the CDR3 is TGTGCCAGCTCGAAGGAACGGGACACTGAAGCTTTCTTT. This translates into CASSKERDTEAFF. The full variable domain, completed using reference TRBV18 and TRBJ1-1, is NAGVMQNPRHLVRRRGQEARLRCSPMKGHSHVYWYRQLPEEGLKFMVYLQKENIIDESGMPKERFSAEFPKEGPSILRIQQVVRGDSAAYFCASSKERDTEAFFGQGTRLTVV.